Following are 9 T cell receptor beta chains from one sample sequenced in a study of CD8+ T cells in alopecia areata. RNA was extracted and reverse transcribed into cDNA as the sequencing template. TCRdb's copy holds only in-frame clones and misses some; the assay was immunoSEQ multiplex PCR. The table lists roughly 200,000 clones, approximately 60% of them singletons. Regarding treatment: oral pan-JAK inhibitor, 5-10 mg twice daily. The source material was CD4+ T cells sorted from blood, sampled at week 4, from a patient treated with tofacitinib. Receptors originate from a human donor with alopecia areata.

This chain uses TRBV30 with TRBJ1-4; tentative D call: TRBD1 (5 bases). The ends were cut back, 1 base at V and 13 bases at J, with 16 bases in the middle. CDR1 and CDR2 (germline): GTSNPN, SVGIG (reference sequence). The CDR3 is 13 amino acids. The CDR3 spells CAWSENFNDRLFF. The CDR3 DNA reads TGTGCCTGGAGTGAGAATTTTAACGACAGACTGTTTTTT.

This clone appeared a single time. This rearrangement joins TRBV7-2 to TRBJ1-2, with a tentative D call TRBD1 (5 bases). V lost 5 bases and J lost 4, with 11 bases in between. Germline lookup yields CDR1 SGHTA and CDR2 FQGNSA. The CDR3 is 13 residues long. The CDR3 region has the DNA TGTGCCAGCAGCAGCGGGGCTGGCTATGGCTACACCTTC. It is translated as CASSSGAGYGYTF.

The chain joins TRBV7-8 to TRBJ1-1, with TRBD1 matching 7 bases. The CDR3 is made up of 15 amino acids. V lost 6 bases, J lost 1 base, and 8 bases stayed unmatched. Germline assignment: CDR1 SGHVS and CDR2 FQNEAQ. The CDR3 region is CASSDRDQKNTEAFF. DNA for the CDR3: TGTGCCAGCAGTGACAGGGACCAAAAGAACACTGAAGCTTTCTTT.

V usage is TRBV30 and J usage is TRBJ1-1; tentatively, D is TRBD1 (6 bases). V lost 6 bases and J 2 bases, leaving 16 bases between the germline ends. The V gene's germline CDR1 is GTSNPN and CDR2 SVGIG (reference sequence). The CDR3 length is 14 residues. The CDR3 loop reads CACLGGAGNTEAFF. The CDR3, as DNA: TGTGCCTGCCTTGGGGGGGCGGGAAACACTGAAGCTTTCTTT.

The V and J genes are TRBV4-2 and TRBJ2-5, with 9 bases lining up with TRBD2. The CDR3 is 16 amino acids. V shed 4 bases, J shed 3 bases, and the junction held 9 bases outside the gene matches. Germline CDR1 reads LGHNA; CDR2 reads YNFKEQ. Written as DNA, the CDR3 is TGTGCCAGCAGCCCCAGGGGAGCGGGGGGCGAAGAGACCCAGTACTTC. Translated: CASSPRGAGGEETQYF.

The rearrangement joins TRBV27 to TRBJ1-6; 10 positions match TRBD1. The CDR3 loop spans 14 amino acids. The ends lost 3 bases at V and 8 bases at J; junction bases unmatched: 1. Germline lookup yields CDR1 MNHEY and CDR2 SMNVEV (reference sequence). The CDR3 sequence: CASSLTGGDSPLHF. The CDR3 bases are TGTGCCAGCAGTTTGACAGGGGGCGATTCACCCCTCCACTTT.

This clone was counted only a few times. The CDR3 loop reads CASSGPGQGFGYTF. CDR3 coding DNA: TGTGCCAGCAGCGGACCGGGACAGGGATTTGGCTACACCTTC. This chain joins TRBV6-1 and TRBJ1-2; 9 nucleotides line up with TRBD1. Germline values: CDR1 MNHNS, CDR2 SASEGT. CDR3 length: 14 amino acids. V was clipped by 6 bases and J by 7 bases; unmatched bases: 9.

The rearrangement links TRBV4-2 to TRBJ1-2, with TRBD1 matching over 8 bases. Germline V CDR1 and CDR2: LGHNA, YNFKEQ. The CDR3 spans 19 residues. The trim removed 1 base at V and 2 bases at J, leaving 15 bases unmatched. The CDR3: CASSQALPLGQGSNYGYTF. DNA of the CDR3: TGTGCCAGCAGCCAAGCCCTTCCCTTAGGACAGGGTTCCAACTATGGCTACACCTTC.

The rearrangement uses TRBV2 and TRBJ1-2, with TRBD1 as a possible D gene (6 bases). CDR1 and CDR2 from the germline V gene are SNHLY and FYNNEI. The CDR3 runs to 15 residues. V was shortened by 7 bases and J by 4 bases, with 19 bases between the two germline ends. The CDR3 region is CASTPGRGPAYGYTF. CDR3 bases: TGTGCCAGCACCCCGGGGCGGGGGCCTGCCTATGGCTACACCTTC.